The 8 T cell receptor beta chains below were found in one sample sequenced in a study of T cells in localized non-small cell lung cancer (dated by TCRdb to between 2020 and 2021). Libraries were constructed by the immunoSEQ multiplex PCR assay. TCRdb obtained this table from immuneACCESS and retained in-frame rearrangements with V and J assigned. These tables miss some clones; where compared with another copy, unresolved V genes account for less than half of the shortfall, and the remainder is unexplained. This sample has about 33,000 clones in its table, and about four fifths of those were observed once. Jointly, the top ten make up roughly 16% of the sample. The sequences come from peripheral blood, collected before any cancer treatment. These receptors came from a male donor older than 55 with stage III squamous cell lung carcinoma.

This chain connects TRBV6-5 to TRBJ1-2; 7 bases are a match to TRBD1. Germline CDR1 is MNHEY and CDR2 is SVGAGI. The CDR3 totals 14 residues. With 2 bases clipped from V and 6 bases from J, the junction kept 6 bases outside the gene matches. The CDR3 nucleotides are TGTGCCAGCAGTTACAGGGCGCAGGGGGATGGCTACACCTTC. This encodes CASSYRAQGDGYTF.

The rearrangement joins TRBV5-1 to TRBJ1-4; 7 bases agree with TRBD1. The CDR3 runs to 12 residues. Germline V gene lookup returns CDR1 SGHRS and CDR2 YFSETQ. V lost 3 bases to trimming and J lost 8 bases; unmatched junction nucleotides: 1. CDR3 residues: CASSSQGEKLFF. CDR3 DNA sequence: TGCGCCAGCAGCTCACAGGGGGAAAAACTGTTTTTT.

The chain couples TRBV28 to TRBJ2-7; TRBD2 might be the D (6 bases). The germline V gene encodes CDR1 MDHEN and CDR2 SYDVKM. CDR3 length: 13 amino acids. DNA of the CDR3: TGTGCTATAGCGGATTCCGAAACCTACGAGCAGTACTTC. It codes for CAIADSETYEQYF.

The chain recombines TRBV4-2 with TRBJ2-1; 8 positions match TRBD2. The V and J ends lost 5 bases and 0 bases, in that order; junction bases with no gene match: 3. Germline loops: CDR1 LGHNA, CDR2 YNFKEQ. The CDR3 extends over 15 amino acids. The CDR3 region is CASSSSGSSYNEQFF. CDR3 bases: TGTGCCAGCAGCTCCAGCGGGAGCTCCTACAATGAGCAGTTCTTC.

The genes are TRBV28 and TRBJ2-4; 12 nucleotides align to TRBD2. This CDR3 has 15 amino acids. V lost 3 bases and J lost 7; bases outside the gene matches: 4. Germline loops: CDR1 MDHEN, CDR2 SYDVKM. The CDR3 spells CASSFQTSGSNIQYF. DNA for the CDR3: TGTGCCAGCAGTTTCCAGACTAGCGGGAGTAACATTCAGTACTTC.

This rearrangement joins TRBV18 to TRBJ1-1; the D gene is possibly TRBD1 (5 bases). The germline V gene has CDR1 KGHSH and CDR2 LQKENI. CDR3 size: 13 residues. V was trimmed by 6 bases and J by 0 bases, leaving 8 bases between them. For the CDR3, the DNA is TGTGCCAGCTCCGGGGGTCTGAACACTGAAGCTTTCTTT. Translating it yields CASSGGLNTEAFF.

This sequence joins TRBV5-1 and TRBJ2-5; D gene ambiguous. The CDR3 runs to 15 residues. Looked up from germline, CDR1 is SGHRS and CDR2 is YFSETQ. V lost 4 bases and J 3 bases, leaving 16 bases between the germline ends. Here the CDR3 reads CASSLSKSDEETQYF. CDR3 nucleotides: TGCGCCAGCAGCCTGAGTAAGTCGGACGAAGAGACCCAGTACTTC.

The CDR3 region has the DNA TGTGCCTGGAATGAGGTAGCGGGGAACCGAGAGACCCAGTACTTC. This encodes CAWNEVAGNRETQYF. The chain recombines TRBV30 with TRBJ2-5; 8 positions agree with TRBD2. This CDR3 is built from 15 residues. The V segment lost 4 bases and the J segment 4 bases; nucleotides outside the gene matches: 11. Germline loops: CDR1 GTSNPN, CDR2 SVGIG (reference sequence).